The present T cell receptor beta chain was sequenced within a study of blood T cells in healthy people across ages. It was with a sample-barcoded 5' primer and a J-beta primer mix that a second PCR of roughly 7 to 12 cycles was run. TCRdb independently ran MiXCR on the 5' RACE reads; one entry per CDR3 protein. The sample lists about 1.8 million distinct CDR3 sequences, 49% seen once, with around 2.1% in the top ten. This CDR3 comprises 10 residues. In germline, CDR1 is DFQATT, CDR2 SNEGSKA (reference sequence). V gave up 6 bases and J gave up 6 bases, with 8 bases separating them. The sample comprised blood. The TCR originated in a woman in her forties in good health. V and J are TRBV20-1 and TRBJ1-1; D is unresolved. This CDR3 reads CSAAYSEAFF. Here the CDR3 DNA reads TGCAGTGCCGCTTATTCTGAAGCTTTCTTT.